This T cell receptor (beta chain) was sequenced for a study of human T cells and chemical hapten exposure. In the study overall: The study enrolled mostly female patients with alopecia areata, totalis or universalis.

V trimming: 2 bases; J trimming: 7 bases; junction bases outside the gene matches: 11. Germline loops: CDR1 SGHVS, CDR2 FNYEAQ. The CDR3 totals 17 residues. TCRdb re-derived calls from the RACE reads in MiXCR, one entry per CDR3 protein. The sample consists of more than 100,000 distinct CDR3 sequences, roughly 15% of them appearing once. Specified time point: patch test 1, 2 weeks after DPC sensitization. Treatment denoted: therapeutic diphenylcyclopropenone sensitization with weekly scalp DPC. V gene TRBV7-6 combines with J gene TRBJ2-1, with 10 nucleotides matching TRBD1. The origin of this receptor is a man aged 18 to 30 with alopecia areata. Some clones in this sample may be carry-over from other donors' samples. The specimen comprised whole blood, sampled in connection with sensitization to the hapten diphenylcyclopropenone (DPC). The DNA for the CDR3 is TGTGCCAGCAGCTTACCTCGGACCCGGGACAGGGGTAATGAGCAGTTCTTC. Translating it yields CASSLPRTRDRGNEQFF.